These T cell receptor beta chains were read from a single sample in a study of blood T cell repertoires in COVID-19. Sequenced by immunoSEQ multiplex PCR; TCRdb stores in-frame clones only, minus some. The data contain a few hundred thousand clones, approximately 91% of them seen just once; the ten biggest clones take up approximately 8.5%. The sample comprised peripheral blood. The receptors were gathered from a young man with active or convalescent COVID-19. The CDR3 runs from the conserved cysteine through the conserved F or W.

V	J	CDR3
TRBV7-2	TRBJ1-5	CASSLEGAYSNQPQHF
TRBV18	TRBJ2-2	CASSPGTGGFANTGELFF
TRBV7-2	TRBJ2-7	CASSTQGVSYEQYF
TRBV19	TRBJ1-5	CASSMGRGRDSNQPQHF
TRBV5-8	TRBJ2-4	CASSPWDIAKNIQYF
TRBV10-3	TRBJ2-7	CAISEVGTATSGGYEQYF
TRBV24-1	TRBJ2-7	CATSDGTADEQYF
TRBV5-1	TRBJ1-4	CASSTGGVGEKLFF
TRBV18	TRBJ1-1	CASSLGQGAPNTEAFF
TRBV13	TRBJ1-1	CASSSDREGTEAFF
TRBV4-3	TRBJ2-3	CASSQGLADTDTQYF
TRBV2	TRBJ2-7	CASGEQVYEQYF
TRBV5-1	TRBJ2-2	CASSLQGAGELFF
TRBV12-3/TRBV12-4	TRBJ1-2	CASSLLSGSGYTF
TRBV3-1/TRBV3-2	TRBJ2-2	CASSNAPGTSGGASGELFF
TRBV6-5	TRBJ2-5	CASSYSSGGVMETQYF
TRBV13	TRBJ2-5	CASSPDRGAETQYF
TRBV9	TRBJ1-2	CASSVEGQSNYGYTF
TRBV10-1	TRBJ2-2	CASSDQPSGELFF
TRBV3-1/TRBV3-2	TRBJ1-1	CASSQIQNRGGAFF
TRBV25-1	TRBJ2-7	CASSRTETYEQYF
TRBV11-2	TRBJ2-7	CASSSGLFYEQYF
TRBV5-8	TRBJ1-4	CASRRQGVSNEKLFF
TRBV6-5	TRBJ2-2	CASRGTADTGELFF
TRBV3-1/TRBV3-2	TRBJ2-3	CASNRAGEGTDTQYF